The 14 T cell receptor beta chains given below trace back to one sample, sequenced in a study of cytomegalovirus exposure and HLA in healthy donors. Some clones are missing from TCRdb's copy, which holds only in-frame ones; the method was immunoSEQ multiplex PCR. The top ten hold approximately 1.4% of the sample, which has 150,000 or so clones, 85% to 90% seen once. The specimen was PBMCs. These receptors all stem from a woman aged 30 to 39 in good health and CMV-seronegative.

The V and J genes are TRBV6-5 and TRBJ1-1, with TRBD1 as a possible D gene (6 bases). The CDR3 length is 15 residues. Germline loops: CDR1 MNHEY, CDR2 SVGAGI. Trimming took off 4 bases at V and 0 bases at J, with 12 bases between the two ends. The CDR3 is CASSSQRTVNTEAFF. The CDR3 DNA reads TGTGCCAGCAGTTCGCAAAGGACAGTGAACACTGAAGCTTTCTTT.

The chain joins TRBV2 to TRBJ1-2; D remains ambiguous. The CDR3 is made up of 14 amino acids. Trimming took off 8 bases at V and 6 bases at J, with 19 bases between the two ends. Germline V gene sequence: CDR1 SNHLY, CDR2 FYNNEI. For the CDR3, the DNA is TGTGCCAGCCTCCCTCCGACATACCCAAATGGCTACACCTTC. Its protein is CASLPPTYPNGYTF.

The rearrangement links TRBV5-6 to TRBJ2-1; D not resolved. The V end lost 0 bases, the J end lost 4 bases, and 8 bases lay between the germline ends. CDR1 and CDR2 from the germline V gene are SGHDT and YYEEEE. The CDR3 has 14 amino acids. CDR3 DNA sequence: TGTGCCAGCAGCTTGGTTGGCCGTTACAATGAGCAGTTCTTC. Amino acid sequence: CASSLVGRYNEQFF.

The gene calls are TRBV6-1 and TRBJ1-4; D possibly corresponds to TRBD1 (5 bases). The V end was cut by 6 bases, the J end by 7 bases, with 12 bases between. The CDR3 extends over 13 amino acids. In germline, CDR1 is MNHNS, CDR2 SASEGT. CDR3 DNA sequence: TGTGCCAGCAGGGCGGGGGGGGGTGAAAAACTGTTTTTT. This codes for CASRAGGGEKLFF.

The CDR3 sequence: CASSYAGETKNIQYF. The CDR3 DNA sequence: TGTGCCAGCAGTTACGCAGGGGAAACCAAAAACATTCAGTACTTC. V gene TRBV6-5 combines with J gene TRBJ2-4; maybe TRBD1 (6 bases). Trimming took 2 bases from V and 2 from J, leaving 10 bases between them. The CDR3 covers 15 residues. CDR1 is MNHEY and CDR2 is SVGAGI in the germline V gene.

The CDR3, as DNA: TGTGCCAGCGGAGGATGGAGACAGGGGGACCCTAACTATGGCTACACCTTC. Its translation is CASGGWRQGDPNYGYTF. The chain links TRBV27 to TRBJ1-2, with 9 bases aligning to TRBD1. Germline assignment: CDR1 MNHEY and CDR2 SMNVEV (reference sequence). J gave up 0 bases and V 8 bases, and 13 bases lay outside the gene matches. The CDR3 totals 17 residues.

This clone was observed a handful of times. The chain carries TRBV4-1 and TRBJ1-5; D is unresolved. The germline gives CDR1 MGHRA, CDR2 YSYEKL. Trimming shortened V by 4 bases and J by 11 bases, and 15 bases separated the two germline ends. This CDR3 has 13 residues. The CDR3 DNA sequence: TGCGCCAGCAGCCCAAAGAACGGGGAGACCCAGCATTTT. It codes for CASSPKNGETQHF.

The chain recombines TRBV19 with TRBJ1-1; 7 nucleotides agree with TRBD1. V lost 3 bases and J lost 7; bases outside the gene matches: 8. Germline values: CDR1 LNHDA, CDR2 SQIVND (reference sequence). The CDR3 runs to 14 residues. CDR3: CASSITGESYEAFF. The CDR3 nucleotides read TGTGCCAGTAGTATTACAGGGGAGTCGTATGAAGCTTTCTTT. Full variable domain (missing parts from reference TRBV19 and TRBJ1-1): DGGITQSPKYLFRKEGQNVTLSCEQNLNHDAMYWYRQDPGQGLRLIYYSQIVNDFQKGDIAEGYSVSREKKESFPLTVTSAQKNPTAFYLCASSITGESYEAFFGQGTRLTVV.

This rearrangement joins TRBV4-3 to TRBJ2-2; TRBD2 matches 7 bases. V was pared by 0 bases and J by 7 bases, with 5 bases of the junction left unmatched. CDR1 is LGHNA, CDR2 YSLEER, per germline. The length of the CDR3 is 15 residues. CDR3 DNA: TGCGCCAGCAGCCAAGAAACGGGAGGTATCGGGGAGCTGTTTTTT. Translation: CASSQETGGIGELFF.

The gene calls are TRBV2 and TRBJ2-3; D is perhaps TRBD2 (6 bases). The germline gives CDR1 SNHLY, CDR2 FYNNEI. The length of the CDR3 is 12 residues. Trimming cost V 9 bases and J 10 bases, with 17 bases left between them. The CDR3 loop is CASLSAGSAQYF. DNA for the CDR3: TGTGCCAGTCTATCCGCGGGGAGTGCGCAGTATTTT.

The genes are TRBV9 and TRBJ2-1; 11 positions match TRBD2. Germline V CDR1 and CDR2: SGDLS, YYNGEE. This CDR3 comprises 17 residues. Trimming cost V 0 bases and J 5 bases; bases outside gene matches: 7. The CDR3 DNA reads TGTGCCAGCAGCGTAGAGCTAGCGGGGGGTATCCACAATGAGCAGTTCTTC. It is translated as CASSVELAGGIHNEQFF.

V and J are TRBV7-9 and TRBJ2-3; 9 nucleotides agree with TRBD1. This CDR3 region has 14 residues. J was trimmed by 8 bases and V by 4 bases; bases with no gene match: 7. The V gene's germline CDR1 is SEHNR and CDR2 FQNEAQ (reference sequence). DNA of the CDR3: TGTGCCAGCAGCTCCCGGACAGGGGTTGGTACGCAGTATTTT. This gives the protein CASSSRTGVGTQYF.

This chain joins TRBV2 and TRBJ2-1; 7 bases line up with TRBD1. The trim removed 7 bases at V and 7 bases at J, leaving 7 bases unmatched. Germline loops: CDR1 SNHLY, CDR2 FYNNEI. The CDR3 is 13 amino acids. CDR3 loop: CASTRQGRNEQFF. CDR3 nucleotide sequence: TGTGCCAGCACCCGACAGGGCAGGAATGAGCAGTTCTTC.

The chain links TRBV9 to TRBJ2-3, with 12 bases matching TRBD2. The CDR3 has 16 amino acids. J lost 4 bases, V lost 3 bases, and 6 bases had no gene match. Germline V gene data show CDR1 as SGDLS and CDR2 as YYNGEE. The CDR3 coding sequence is TGTGCCAGCAGCGCCTCTAGCGGGGGGGCCTCAGATACGCAGTATTTT. Protein product: CASSASSGGASDTQYF.